The text below deals with one TCR beta chain. Its antigen is unknown. This table comes from immunoSEQ multiplex PCR, and its TCRdb copy is limited to in-frame clones, with some not included. The repertoire includes 150,000 or so clones, around 91% of them detected once, and 4% to 6% sits in the top ten. The data stem from a study of T cell responses to AZD1222 COVID-19 vaccine. General study findings and limits: The peak T cell response came first, and repertoires were sampled only after it. Receipt of two AZD1222 doses was followed by a rise in Spike-specific TCR breadth and depth.

The germline V gene has CDR1 KGHDR and CDR2 SFDVKD. The CDR3 length is 12 residues. The germline V and J ends were trimmed by 3 bases and 10 bases, with 9 bases remaining between them. This clonotype originated in an adult in good health. This chain uses TRBV24-1 with TRBJ2-1; D may be TRBD1 or TRBD2 (6 bases each). This specimen consisted of peripheral blood, obtained on day 0 of AZD1222 vaccination. The CDR3 is CATSDEGGEQFF. In DNA form, the CDR3 reads TGTGCCACCAGTGATGAGGGGGGCGAGCAGTTCTTC.